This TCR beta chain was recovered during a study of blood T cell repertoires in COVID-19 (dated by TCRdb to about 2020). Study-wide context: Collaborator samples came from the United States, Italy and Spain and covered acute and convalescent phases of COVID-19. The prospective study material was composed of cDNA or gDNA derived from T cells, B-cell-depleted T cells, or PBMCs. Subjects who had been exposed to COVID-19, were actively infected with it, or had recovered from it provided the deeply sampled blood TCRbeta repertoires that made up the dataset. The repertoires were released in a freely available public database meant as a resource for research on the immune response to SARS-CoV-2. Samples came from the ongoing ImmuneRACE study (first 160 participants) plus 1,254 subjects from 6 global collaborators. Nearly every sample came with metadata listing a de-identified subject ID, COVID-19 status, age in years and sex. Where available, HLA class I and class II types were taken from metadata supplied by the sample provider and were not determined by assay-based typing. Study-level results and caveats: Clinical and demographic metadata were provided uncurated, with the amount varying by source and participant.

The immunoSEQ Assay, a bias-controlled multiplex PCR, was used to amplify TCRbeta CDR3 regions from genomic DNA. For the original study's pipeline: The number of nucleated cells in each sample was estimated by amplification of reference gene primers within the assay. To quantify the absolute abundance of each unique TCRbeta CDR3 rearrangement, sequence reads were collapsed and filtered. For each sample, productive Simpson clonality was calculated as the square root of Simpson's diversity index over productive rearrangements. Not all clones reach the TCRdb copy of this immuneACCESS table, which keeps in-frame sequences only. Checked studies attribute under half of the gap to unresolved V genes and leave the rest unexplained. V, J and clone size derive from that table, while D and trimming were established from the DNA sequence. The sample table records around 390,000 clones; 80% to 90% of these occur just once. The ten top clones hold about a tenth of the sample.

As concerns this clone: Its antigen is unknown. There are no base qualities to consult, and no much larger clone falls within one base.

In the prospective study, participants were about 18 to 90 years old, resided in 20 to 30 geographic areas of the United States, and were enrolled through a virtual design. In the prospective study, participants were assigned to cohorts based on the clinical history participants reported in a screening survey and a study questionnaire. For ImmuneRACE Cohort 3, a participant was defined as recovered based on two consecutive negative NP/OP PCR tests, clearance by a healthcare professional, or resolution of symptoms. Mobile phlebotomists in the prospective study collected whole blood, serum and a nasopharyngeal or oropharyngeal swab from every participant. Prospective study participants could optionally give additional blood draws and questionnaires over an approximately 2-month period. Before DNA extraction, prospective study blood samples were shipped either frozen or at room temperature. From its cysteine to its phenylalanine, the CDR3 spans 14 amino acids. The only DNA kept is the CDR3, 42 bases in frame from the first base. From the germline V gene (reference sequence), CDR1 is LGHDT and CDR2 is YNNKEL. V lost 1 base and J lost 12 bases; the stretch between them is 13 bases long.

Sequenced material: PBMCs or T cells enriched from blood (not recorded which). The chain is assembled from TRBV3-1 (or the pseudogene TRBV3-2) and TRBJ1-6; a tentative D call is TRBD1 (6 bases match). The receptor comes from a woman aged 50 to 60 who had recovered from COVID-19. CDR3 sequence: CASSQGTARRPLHF. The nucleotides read TGTGCCAGCAGCCAAGGGACAGCAAGGAGACCCCTCCACTTT.